A selection of T cell receptor beta chains follows, all from one sample in a study of T-cell memory formation after mild COVID-19. TCRdb processed the 5' RACE reads anew with MiXCR; each CDR3 protein has one entry. The sample carries a few hundred thousand distinct CDR3 sequences, 9.4% recorded once. The sample was PBMCs or a T cell subset sorted from them (not recorded which). The source is a man aged 18 to 29 who had mild COVID-19 (a few samples of this study predate the infection). Cell type and time point are not known. Each CDR3 is given with its conserved first and last residue. The D gene is left open where the match is weak. Clone size is given for some rows only: seen once, a few or many times, or a class if the clone is expanded.

>.|TRBV6-5|few|TRBJ1-2
CASSVNRALYGYTF
TGTGCCAGCAGTGTAAACAGGGCTCTCTATGGCTACACCTTC
>.|TRBV12-3/TRBV12-4|many|TRBJ2-1
CASSFVVAEQFF
TGTGCCAGCAGTTTCGTCGTGGCTGAGCAGTTCTTC
>TRBD2|TRBV28|.|TRBJ2-5
CASGVAGGPRQETQYF
TGTGCCAGCGGAGTAGCGGGGGGGCCGAGGCAAGAGACCCAGTACTTC
>TRBD2|TRBV29-1|.|TRBJ2-7
CSVEGSGNEQYF
TGCAGCGTTGAAGGGAGCGGGAACGAGCAGTACTTC
>.|TRBV19|few|TRBJ1-5
CASSTVGVGYSNQPQHF
TGTGCCAGTAGTACTGTGGGAGTAGGATATAGCAATCAGCCCCAGCATTTT
>.|TRBV5-1|few|TRBJ2-2
CASSPDQNTGELFF
TGCGCCAGCAGCCCGGACCAAAACACCGGGGAGCTGTTTTTT
>.|TRBV5-8|few|TRBJ2-2
CASSLSPGTGELFF
TGTGCCAGCAGCTTGAGTCCGGGCACCGGGGAGCTGTTTTTT
>TRBD1|TRBV12-3/TRBV12-4|many|TRBJ2-2
CASSPETGRTGELFF
TGTGCCAGCAGTCCTGAGACAGGGCGGACCGGGGAGCTGTTTTTT
>.|TRBV27|few|TRBJ2-3
CASSVLTQGTDTQYF
TGTGCCAGCAGTGTTCTAACCCAGGGAACAGATACGCAGTATTTT
>.|TRBV7-2|many|TRBJ1-1
CASSRQRSNTEAFF
TGTGCCAGCAGCCGACAGAGGTCGAACACTGAAGCTTTCTTT
>.|TRBV20-1|few|TRBJ2-1
CSASPSEGDNEQFF
TGCAGTGCTAGCCCCAGCGAGGGGGACAATGAGCAGTTCTTC
>.|TRBV5-6|few|TRBJ1-5
CASSLSPLQYNQPQHF
TGTGCCAGCAGCTTGTCTCCGTTACAATACAATCAGCCCCAGCATTTT
>.|TRBV23-1|few|TRBJ2-3
CASITGSSTDTQYF
TGCGCCAGCATTACAGGGTCGAGCACAGATACGCAGTATTTT
>.|TRBV4-1|many|TRBJ2-6
CASKGAGANVLTF
TGCGCCAGCAAGGGAGCTGGGGCCAACGTCCTGACTTTC
>TRBD1|TRBV20-1|.|TRBJ1-1
CSAPTGREAFF
TGCAGTGCTCCGACAGGGCGTGAAGCTTTCTTT
>.|TRBV20-1|many|TRBJ1-1
CSAGQGGPGYTEAFF
TGCAGTGCCGGCCAGGGAGGTCCCGGGTACACTGAAGCTTTCTTT
>TRBD2|TRBV5-1|.|TRBJ2-3
CASSPGLAGVTDTQYF
TGCGCCAGCAGCCCGGGACTAGCGGGGGTCACAGATACGCAGTATTTT
>.|TRBV18|many|TRBJ1-4
CASSPSVGGVATNEKLFF
TGTGCCAGCTCACCCTCGGTGGGGGGCGTCGCAACTAATGAAAAACTGTTTTTT
>.|TRBV4-3|few|TRBJ1-2
CASSQDWGPYGYTF
TGCGCCAGCAGCCAAGATTGGGGGCCCTATGGCTACACCTTC
>TRBD1|TRBV5-1|few|TRBJ2-2
CASSSPGTGNTGELFF
TGCGCCAGCAGCTCCCCTGGGACAGGGAACACCGGGGAGCTGTTTTTT
>.|TRBV5-6|many|TRBJ2-3
CASSLGPPQGDTQYF
TGTGCCAGCAGCTTGGGACCGCCCCAGGGAGATACGCAGTATTTT
>.|TRBV7-8|.|TRBJ2-2
CASWGRGKTGELFF
TGTGCCTCCTGGGGACGGGGGAAGACCGGGGAGCTGTTTTTT
>.|TRBV18|.|TRBJ1-5
CASSPPEGSSGRPQHF
TGTGCCAGCTCACCACCTGAGGGGTCGTCAGGGAGGCCCCAGCATTTT
>.|TRBV5-4|.|TRBJ1-5
CASSREGQPQQF
TGTGCCAGCAGCCGAGAGGGTCAGCCCCAGCAATTT
>.|TRBV20-1|few|TRBJ2-4
CSARDPIGEKAKNIQYF
TGCAGTGCTAGAGATCCAATAGGGGAAAAAGCCAAAAACATTCAGTACTTC
>.|TRBV5-1|.|TRBJ2-5
CASSLAIEETQYF
TGCGCCAGCAGCTTGGCCATAGAAGAGACCCAGTACTTC
>.|TRBV4-1|few|TRBJ2-3
CASSQDRDAVGADTQYF
TGCGCCAGCAGCCAAGACCGGGACGCCGTTGGGGCAGATACGCAGTATTTT
>TRBD1|TRBV7-9|few|TRBJ1-2
CASSRGTGGFYGYTF
TGTGCCAGCAGCAGAGGGACAGGGGGTTTCTATGGCTACACCTTC
>.|TRBV20-1|.|TRBJ1-5
CSAGGFNQPQHF
TGCAGTGCTGGGGGATTCAATCAGCCCCAGCATTTT
>.|TRBV7-3|.|TRBJ2-5
CASSFNAGETQYF
TGTGCCAGCAGCTTCAACGCTGGAGAGACCCAGTACTTC
>.|TRBV5-1|many|TRBJ2-3
CASSLFGATDTQYF
TGCGCCAGCAGCTTGTTCGGGGCCACAGATACGCAGTATTTT
>.|TRBV12-5|few|TRBJ2-1
CASGWGYNEQFF
TGTGCTAGTGGTTGGGGCTACAATGAGCAGTTCTTC
>.|TRBV7-6|many|TRBJ2-2
CASSSQGGDPYTGELFF
TGTGCCAGCAGCAGCCAGGGGGGGGACCCCTACACCGGGGAGCTGTTTTTT
>.|TRBV27|.|TRBJ1-2
CASSLSAGTYGYTF
TGTGCCAGCAGTTTATCGGCAGGGACTTATGGCTACACCTTC
>.|TRBV12-3/TRBV12-4|.|TRBJ2-3
CASSSDNHTDTQYF
TGTGCCAGCAGTTCCGACAATCACACAGATACGCAGTATTTT
>TRBD2|TRBV12-3/TRBV12-4|few|TRBJ2-2
CASRAGEPNTGELFF
TGTGCCAGCAGAGCGGGGGAACCGAACACCGGGGAGCTGTTTTTT
>TRBD2|TRBV6-2/TRBV6-3|few|TRBJ2-1
CASATSGNEQFF
TGTGCCAGCGCGACTAGCGGGAATGAGCAGTTCTTC
>.|TRBV7-9|few|TRBJ1-4
CASSLGSLGEKLFF
TGTGCCAGCAGCTTGGGGTCCCTGGGTGAAAAACTGTTTTTT
>.|TRBV15|few|TRBJ2-2
CATSRDPKVRQLFF
TGTGCCACCAGCAGAGATCCCAAAGTCCGTCAGCTGTTTTTT
>.|TRBV7-6|.|TRBJ2-1
CASSPVRTSYNEQFF
TGTGCCAGCAGCCCAGTGAGGACCTCCTACAATGAGCAGTTCTTC
>TRBD2|TRBV23-1|once|TRBJ2-1
CASSQLRGSPYNEQFF
TGCGCCAGCAGTCAATTGCGCGGGAGCCCCTACAATGAGCAGTTCTTC
>.|TRBV5-6|many|TRBJ2-5
CASSIQEAETQYF
TGTGCCAGCAGCATACAAGAGGCGGAGACCCAGTACTTC
>.|TRBV5-1|many|TRBJ2-5
CASSPDRQEETQYF
TGCGCCAGCAGCCCAGACCGACAAGAAGAGACCCAGTACTTC
>.|TRBV27|few|TRBJ2-1
CASSFGPSFGEQFF
TGTGCCAGCAGTTTCGGACCTTCCTTCGGTGAGCAGTTCTTC